The 13 T cell receptor beta chains in this list originate from one sample, sequenced in a study of cytomegalovirus exposure and HLA in healthy donors. PCR involved 60 Vbeta and 13 Jbeta primers. The data were produced by immunoSEQ multiplex PCR, yet TCRdb's version contains in-frame clones alone and is incomplete. Of under 250,000 clones detected, roughly 80% appear once; the ten largest clones hold less than 4.5%. The source material was PBMCs. All receptors derive from a male donor in good health and CMV-seronegative.

The rearrangement uses TRBV7-9 and TRBJ2-7, with a tentative D call TRBD2 (6 bases). The CDR3 is made up of 14 amino acids. The V and J ends lost 4 bases and 0 bases respectively, with 10 bases between them. CDR1 is SEHNR and CDR2 is FQNEAQ in the germline V gene (reference sequence). The CDR3 DNA reads TGTGCCAGCAGCTCGGGACTGAACTCCTACGAGCAGTACTTC. Translation gives CASSSGLNSYEQYF.

V is TRBV6-5 and J is TRBJ2-5, with a weak D call TRBD2 (5 bases). The CDR3 sequence is 14 residues long. Trimming cost V 2 bases and J 5 bases, with 12 bases left between them. Germline lookup yields CDR1 MNHEY and CDR2 SVGAGI. The CDR3 sequence is CASSYLLEEETQYF. CDR3 bases: TGTGCCAGCAGTTACCTCCTGGAGGAGGAGACCCAGTACTTC.

CDR3 sequence: CASSLPGYDGYTF. DNA of the CDR3: TGTGCCAGCTCCCTTCCGGGGTACGATGGCTACACCTTC. The chain has TRBV18 and TRBJ1-2; unclear D gene. The CDR3 extends over 13 amino acids. Per the germline V gene, CDR1 is KGHSH and CDR2 is LQKENI. V lost 6 bases to trimming and J lost 6 bases, with 14 bases between them.

This rearrangement joins TRBV19 to TRBJ2-7; tentatively, D is TRBD1 (6 bases). V lost 10 bases to trimming and J lost 7 bases, with 23 bases between them. Germline-derived CDR1 and CDR2 are LNHDA and SQIVND (reference sequence). This CDR3 is 14 amino acids long. The DNA of the CDR3 is TGTGCCACCGCCCTACAGGGTTATTTGGGAGAGCAGTACTTC. Translated, it gives CATALQGYLGEQYF.

J is TRBJ1-1 and V is TRBV7-2; 7 bases map to TRBD1. CDR1 and CDR2 from the germline V gene are SGHTA and FQGNSA. V shed 9 bases, J shed 3 bases, and the junction held 1 base outside the gene matches. The CDR3 is 11 amino acids. The CDR3 reads CASTGDTEAFF. In nucleotides, the CDR3 is TGTGCCAGTACAGGGGACACTGAAGCTTTCTTT.

V is TRBV18 and J is TRBJ2-3, with D possibly TRBD2 on 5 matching bases. The CDR3 length is 15 residues. Trimming left V 6 bases short and J 0 bases short, with 13 bases between. Germline V gives CDR1 KGHSH, CDR2 LQKENI. CDR3 sequence: CASSPKRTSTDTQYF. The CDR3 DNA is TGTGCCAGCTCCCCTAAGCGGACTAGCACAGATACGCAGTATTTT.

This clone came up once. This chain joins TRBV6-6 and TRBJ1-5, with TRBD1 as a possible D gene (6 bases). The CDR3 is 14 residues long. Germline assignment: CDR1 MNHNY and CDR2 SVGAGI (reference sequence). The V end was cut by 5 bases, the J end by 7 bases, with 15 bases between. DNA of the CDR3: TGTGCCAGCAGTCGAGAAGGGGGTTACCAGCCCCAGCATTTT. Translating it yields CASSREGGYQPQHF.

In its sample, this clone was seen a few times. The J gene is TRBJ1-3, the V gene TRBV18, with unresolved D. V was shortened by 1 base and J by 0 bases, with 7 bases between the two germline ends. The germline V gene has CDR1 KGHSH and CDR2 LQKENI. The CDR3 contains 15 residues. In nucleotides, the CDR3 is TGTGCCAGCTCACCACAGTCTACCTCTGGAAACACCATATATTTT. This encodes CASSPQSTSGNTIYF. The whole variable domain, filled in from reference TRBV18 and TRBJ1-3, reads NAGVMQNPRHLVRRRGQEARLRCSPMKGHSHVYWYRQLPEEGLKFMVYLQKENIIDESGMPKERFSAEFPKEGPSILRIQQVVRGDSAAYFCASSPQSTSGNTIYFGEGSWLTVV.

The chain carries TRBV6-5 and TRBJ2-2, with TRBD2 identical over 10 bases. Trimming cost V 2 bases and J 6 bases; bases outside gene matches: 6. In germline, CDR1 is MNHEY, CDR2 SVGAGI. The CDR3 is 16 amino acids. This CDR3 reads CASSYPPSGSPGELFF. Here the CDR3 DNA reads TGTGCCAGCAGTTACCCCCCTAGCGGGAGTCCCGGGGAGCTGTTTTTT.

This chain uses TRBV27 with TRBJ2-3; 11 bases map to TRBD2. V lost 5 bases and J lost 2; bases outside the gene matches: 6. CDR1 is MNHEY, CDR2 SMNVEV, per germline (reference sequence). This CDR3 comprises 16 residues. DNA for the CDR3: TGTGCCAGCAGTGGATTGACTAGCGGGAACACAGATACGCAGTATTTT. This translates into CASSGLTSGNTDTQYF.

The chain carries TRBV28 and TRBJ2-2; 7 bases are a match to TRBD1. Germline V gene lookup returns CDR1 MDHEN and CDR2 SYDVKM. V trimming: 7 bases; J trimming: 5 bases; junction bases outside the gene matches: 10. CDR3 size: 15 residues. The CDR3 is CASTFNDRVTGELFF. DNA for the CDR3: TGTGCCAGCACGTTCAATGACAGGGTAACCGGGGAGCTGTTTTTT.

The chain couples TRBV5-5 to TRBJ2-1; 7 positions match TRBD2. Per the germline V gene, CDR1 is SGHKS and CDR2 is YYEKEE (reference sequence). The V and J ends lost 0 bases and 4 bases, in that order; junction bases with no gene match: 7. The CDR3 runs to 16 residues. CDR3 DNA sequence: TGTGCCAGCAGCTTGGTGGCTAGCGGAGGATACAATGAGCAGTTCTTC. Encoded protein: CASSLVASGGYNEQFF.

The genes are TRBV5-1 and TRBJ2-5, with a weak D call TRBD2 (6 bases). Germline assignment: CDR1 SGHRS and CDR2 YFSETQ. V was shortened by 4 bases and J by 2 bases, with 12 bases between the two germline ends. CDR3 length equals 14 residues. The CDR3 nucleotides are TGCGCCAGCAGCCCCGGGACTGTTCAAGAGACCCAGTACTTC. Translating it yields CASSPGTVQETQYF. Full variable domain (remainder filled in from reference TRBV5-1 and TRBJ2-5): KAGVTQTPRYLIKTRGQQVTLSCSPISGHRSVSWYQQTPGQGLQFLFEYFSETQRNKGNFPGRFSGRQFSNSRSEMNVSTLELGDSALYLCASSPGTVQETQYFGPGTRLLVL.